The clone carrying this T cell receptor beta chain was seen a handful of times. The target antigen is unknown. The germline V gene has CDR1 SGHNT and CDR2 YYREEE (reference sequence). J lost 0 bases, V lost 4 bases, and 6 bases had no gene match. The CDR3 consists of 15 residues. TCRdb's table, derived via immunoSEQ multiplex PCR, lists solely in-frame clones and lacks some. Among some 73,000 clones, over 65% were seen once, and the ten largest hold approximately 10%. This sample was included in a study of radiotherapy plus CTLA-4 blockade in lung cancer. Study-level background: Among enrolled patients, 15% to 20% responded and 31% achieved disease control.

The study, taken as a whole, reports: Among reported predictors of response, early blood T cell clone dynamics with interferon-beta performed best. In blood, after radiotherapy plus ipilimumab, tumor-derived TCR clones expanded.

It was focal radiation plus CTLA-4 blockade with ipilimumab that patients with chemo-refractory metastatic non-small-cell lung cancer received. Here the sequenced sample was peripheral blood, taken from a patient treated with radiotherapy plus ipilimumab. The TCR originated in a human donor with non-small cell lung cancer whose response to radiotherapy plus ipilimumab could not be evaluated. The chain has TRBV5-4 and TRBJ1-2; 7 bases agree with TRBD1. CDR3 in DNA: TGTGCCAGCAGCCCCGGGACAGCATCTAACTATGGCTACACCTTC. Translation gives CASSPGTASNYGYTF.